The T cell receptor (beta chain) described here comes from a study of blood T cells in healthy people across ages. Notes on the study in general: Researchers deemed the diversity estimates from one million T cells underestimates. Aged donors had fewer naive CD4+ cells and lower diversity than long-lived donors.

Russia was home to the donors, healthy Caucasian individuals aged about 6 to 90. The CDR3 runs 14 residues. Trimming took 8 bases from V and 1 from J, leaving 14 bases between them. Comments on this clonotype: The antigen remains undetermined.

With a J-beta primer mix and a sample-barcoded 5' primer, a second PCR ran about 7 to 11 cycles. TCRdb re-derived calls from the 5' RACE reads in MiXCR, one entry per CDR3 protein. This sample has some 920,000 distinct CDR3 sequences; about 51% occur once, and the top ten carry 20% to 25%. The sequence came from an older woman in good health. The chain uses TRBV12-3 or TRBV12-4 and TRBJ1-1; no reliable D call. Source material: blood. The DNA for the CDR3 is TGTGCCAGCGGGCACGATTCGGAGAACACTGAAGCTTTCTTT. Amino acid sequence: CASGHDSENTEAFF.